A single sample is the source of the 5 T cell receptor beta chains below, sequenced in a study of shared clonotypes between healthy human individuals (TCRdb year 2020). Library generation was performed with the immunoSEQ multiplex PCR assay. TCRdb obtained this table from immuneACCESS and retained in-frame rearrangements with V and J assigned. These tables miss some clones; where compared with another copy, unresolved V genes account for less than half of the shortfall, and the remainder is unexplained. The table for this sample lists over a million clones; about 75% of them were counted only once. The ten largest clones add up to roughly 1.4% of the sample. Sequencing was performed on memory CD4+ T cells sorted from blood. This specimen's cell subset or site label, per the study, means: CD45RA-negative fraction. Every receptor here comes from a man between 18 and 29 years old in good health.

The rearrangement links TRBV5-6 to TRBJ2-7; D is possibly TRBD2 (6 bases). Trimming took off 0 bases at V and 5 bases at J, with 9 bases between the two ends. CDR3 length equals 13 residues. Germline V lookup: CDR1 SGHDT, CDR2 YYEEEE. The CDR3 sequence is CASSLGRGHEQYF. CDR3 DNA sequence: TGTGCCAGCAGCTTGGGGCGGGGTCACGAGCAGTACTTC.

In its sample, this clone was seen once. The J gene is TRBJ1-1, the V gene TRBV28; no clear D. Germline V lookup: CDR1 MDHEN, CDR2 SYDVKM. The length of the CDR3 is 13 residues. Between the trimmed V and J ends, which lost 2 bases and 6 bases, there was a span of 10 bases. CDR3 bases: TGTGCCAGCAGTTTACGGGGTATCGCTGAAGCTTTCTTT. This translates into CASSLRGIAEAFF.

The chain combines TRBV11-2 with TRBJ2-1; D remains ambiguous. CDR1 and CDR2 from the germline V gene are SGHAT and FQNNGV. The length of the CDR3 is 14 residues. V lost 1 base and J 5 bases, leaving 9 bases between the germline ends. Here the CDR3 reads CASSLGTLNNEQFF. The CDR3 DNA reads TGTGCCAGCAGCTTAGGGACCCTTAACAATGAGCAGTTCTTC.

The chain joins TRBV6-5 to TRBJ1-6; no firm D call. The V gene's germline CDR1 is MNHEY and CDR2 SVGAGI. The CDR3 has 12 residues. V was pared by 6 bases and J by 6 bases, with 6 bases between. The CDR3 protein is CASRRANSPLHF. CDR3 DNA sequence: TGTGCCAGCAGGAGGGCTAATTCACCCCTCCACTTT.

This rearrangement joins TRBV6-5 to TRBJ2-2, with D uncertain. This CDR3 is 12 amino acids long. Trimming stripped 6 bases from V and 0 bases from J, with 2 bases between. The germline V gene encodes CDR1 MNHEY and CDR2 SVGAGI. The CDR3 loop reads CASRTNTGELFF. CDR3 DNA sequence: TGTGCCAGCAGAACGAACACCGGGGAGCTGTTTTTT.